This entry lists 7 T cell receptor beta chains sequenced from one sample in a study of blood T cells in healthy people across ages. Next came a second PCR, run for roughly 6 to 11 cycles, which used a sample-barcoded 5' primer along with a J-beta primer mix. TCRdb re-analysed the 5' RACE reads in MiXCR, keeping a single row per CDR3 protein. The table has 1.5 million to 2 million distinct CDR3 sequences, just under 50% seen once. Specimen: blood. The receptors were gathered from a woman in her thirties or forties in good health.

The chain recombines TRBV20-1 with TRBJ2-5; a weak D match, TRBD2 (7 bases). CDR3 length equals 14 residues. Germline CDR1 is DFQATT and CDR2 is SNEGSKA (reference sequence). The germline V and J ends were trimmed by 3 bases and 4 bases, with 15 bases remaining between them. In DNA form, the CDR3 reads TGCAGTGCTAGTCGGCAGGGGAGGGGAGAGACCCAGTACTTC. Protein product: CSASRQGRGETQYF.

The rearrangement uses TRBV7-9 and TRBJ1-2; 12 nucleotides line up with TRBD1. This CDR3 spans 16 amino acids. Germline V gene lookup returns CDR1 SEHNR and CDR2 FQNEAQ (reference sequence). The J segment lost 3 bases and the V segment lost 6 bases, leaving 8 bases of the junction unmatched. The CDR3 region has the DNA TGTGCCAGCAGTTCCGGGACAGGGGGCCGGCACTATGGCTACACCTTC. Encoded protein: CASSSGTGGRHYGYTF.

The count of this clonotype is one. An end of the junction does not agree with germline; a read error may underlie this. The chain couples TRBV6-1 to TRBJ2-1, with 11 bases that match TRBD1. Germline loops: CDR1 MNHNS, CDR2 SASEGT. CDR3 length: 15 amino acids. The chain's CDR3 is CASTEDRGLYNEQFF. The CDR3 DNA is TGTGCTAGCACCGAGGACAGGGGGCTTTACAATGAGCAGTTCTTC.

The chain links TRBV9 to TRBJ2-4, with D perhaps matching TRBD2 (5 bases). CDR3 length equals 15 residues. CDR1 SGDLS and CDR2 YYNGEE come from the germline V gene. V lost 0 bases and J lost 5, with 12 bases in between. The CDR3 reads CASSVGRHQQNIQYF. The CDR3 DNA reads TGTGCCAGCAGCGTAGGGAGGCATCAACAAAACATTCAGTACTTC.

The chain carries TRBV9 and TRBJ2-1, with 7 bases matching TRBD2. The CDR3 extends over 18 amino acids. V lost 0 bases, J lost 0 bases, and 9 bases stayed unmatched. Germline V lookup: CDR1 SGDLS, CDR2 YYNGEE. The CDR3 region is CASSVVPTLAASYNEQFF. For the CDR3, the DNA is TGTGCCAGCAGCGTAGTCCCTACCCTAGCGGCCTCCTACAATGAGCAGTTCTTC.

V is TRBV11-2 and J is TRBJ2-2, with D unclear. CDR3 length: 12 amino acids. V lost 1 base and J lost 8, with 5 bases in between. CDR1 SGHAT and CDR2 FQNNGV come from the germline V gene. CDR3 sequence: CASSLGWGELFF. DNA of the CDR3: TGTGCCAGCAGCTTAGGTTGGGGGGAGCTGTTTTTT.

The gene calls are TRBV12-3 or TRBV12-4 and TRBJ2-3; TRBD1 or TRBD2 may be the D gene (6 bases each). This CDR3 is built from 15 residues. The V and J ends lost 6 bases and 11 bases respectively, with 24 bases between them. CDR3 sequence: CASSKGEDFADVQYF. DNA of the CDR3: TGTGCCAGCAGCAAGGGGGAGGACTTCGCAGATGTGCAGTATTTT.